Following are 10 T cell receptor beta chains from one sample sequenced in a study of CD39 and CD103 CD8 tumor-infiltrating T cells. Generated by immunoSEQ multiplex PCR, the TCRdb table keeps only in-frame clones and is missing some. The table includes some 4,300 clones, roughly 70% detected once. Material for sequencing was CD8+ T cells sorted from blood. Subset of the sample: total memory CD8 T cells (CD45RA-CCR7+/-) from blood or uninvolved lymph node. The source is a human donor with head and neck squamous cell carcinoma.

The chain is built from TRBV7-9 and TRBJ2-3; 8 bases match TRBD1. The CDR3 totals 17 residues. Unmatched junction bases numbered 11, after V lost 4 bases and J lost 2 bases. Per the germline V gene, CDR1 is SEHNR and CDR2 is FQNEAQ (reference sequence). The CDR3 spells CASSSPRGRIFTDTQYF. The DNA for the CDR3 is TGTGCCAGCAGCTCGCCCAGGGGGCGCATCTTCACAGATACGCAGTATTTT.

The CDR3 region has the DNA TGTGCCAGCAGCTTAGATCCCCAAGGCCGGAGGGATGGCTACACCTTC. Protein product: CASSLDPQGRRDGYTF. This chain joins TRBV7-2 and TRBJ1-2; D remains unclear. CDR1 is SGHTA, CDR2 FQGNSA, per germline. The CDR3 extends over 16 amino acids. V was clipped by 1 base and J by 6 bases, with 18 bases between them.

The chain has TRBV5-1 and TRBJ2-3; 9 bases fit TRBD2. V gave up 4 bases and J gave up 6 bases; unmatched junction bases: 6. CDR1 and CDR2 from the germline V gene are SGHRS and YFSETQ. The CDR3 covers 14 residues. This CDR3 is CASSHYGLADTQYF. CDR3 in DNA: TGCGCCAGCAGCCATTATGGACTAGCGGATACGCAGTATTTT.

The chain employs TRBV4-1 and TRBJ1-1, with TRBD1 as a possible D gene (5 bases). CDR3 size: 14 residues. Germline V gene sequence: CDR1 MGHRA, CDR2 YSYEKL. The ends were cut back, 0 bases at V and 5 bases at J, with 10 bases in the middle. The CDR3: CASSQESRVTEAFF. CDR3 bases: TGCGCCAGCAGCCAAGAATCCAGGGTAACTGAAGCTTTCTTT.

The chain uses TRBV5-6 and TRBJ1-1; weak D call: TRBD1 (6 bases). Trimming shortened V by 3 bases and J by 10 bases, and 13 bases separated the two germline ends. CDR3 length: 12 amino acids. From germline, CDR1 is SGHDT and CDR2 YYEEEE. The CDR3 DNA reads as TGTGCCAGCAGCTCCGGACAGACAGGAGCTTTCTTT. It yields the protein CASSSGQTGAFF.

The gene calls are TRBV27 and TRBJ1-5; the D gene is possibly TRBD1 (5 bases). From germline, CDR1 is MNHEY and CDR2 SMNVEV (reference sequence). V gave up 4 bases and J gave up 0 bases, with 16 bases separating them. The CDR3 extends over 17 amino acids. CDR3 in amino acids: CASSSLGTGYSNQPQHF. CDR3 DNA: TGTGCCAGCAGTTCCCTCGGAACAGGTTATAGCAATCAGCCCCAGCATTTT.

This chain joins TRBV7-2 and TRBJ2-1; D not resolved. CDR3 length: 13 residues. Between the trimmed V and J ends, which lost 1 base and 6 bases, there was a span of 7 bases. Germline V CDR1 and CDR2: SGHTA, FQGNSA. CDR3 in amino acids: CASSLDSINEQFF. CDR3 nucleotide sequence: TGTGCCAGCAGCTTAGATTCCATCAATGAGCAGTTCTTC.

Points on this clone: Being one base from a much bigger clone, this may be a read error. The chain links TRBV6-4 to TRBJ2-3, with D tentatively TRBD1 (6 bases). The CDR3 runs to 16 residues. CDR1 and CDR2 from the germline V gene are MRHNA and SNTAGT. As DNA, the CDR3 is TGTACCAGCAGTGACTCCAGGGGCGCGGGCACAGATACGCAGTATTTT. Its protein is CTSSDSRGAGTDTQYF.

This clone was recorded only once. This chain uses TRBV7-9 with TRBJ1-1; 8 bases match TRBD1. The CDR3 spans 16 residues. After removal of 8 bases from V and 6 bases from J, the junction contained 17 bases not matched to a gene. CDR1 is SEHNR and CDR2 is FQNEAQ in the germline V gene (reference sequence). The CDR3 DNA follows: TGTGCCAGCCGGAGTCCAGACAGGGGAGTGAGGGCTGAAGCTTTCTTT. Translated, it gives CASRSPDRGVRAEAFF.

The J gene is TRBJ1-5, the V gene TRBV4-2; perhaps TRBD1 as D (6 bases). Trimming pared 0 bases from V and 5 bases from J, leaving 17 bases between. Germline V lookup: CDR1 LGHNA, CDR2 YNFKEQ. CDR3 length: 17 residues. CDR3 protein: CASSQELFGGAYQPQHF. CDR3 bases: TGTGCCAGCAGCCAAGAACTCTTTGGGGGGGCTTATCAGCCCCAGCATTTT.